These 5 T cell receptor beta chains originate from one sample sequenced in a study of blood T cells in healthy people across ages. Alongside a J-beta primer mix, a sample-barcoded 5' primer served in a second PCR lasting roughly 6 to 11 cycles. TCRdb re-called the 5' RACE reads with MiXCR, one entry per CDR3 protein. This table has 1.4 million to 1.5 million distinct CDR3 sequences, 35% to 45% appearing once. Material: blood. The receptors originated from a woman aged 18-29 years in good health.

The V call is TRBV14, the J call TRBJ1-3; D is unresolved. Germline CDR1 SGHDN, CDR2 FVKESK. The CDR3 runs to 11 residues. Trimming removed 1 base from V and 7 bases from J, with 2 bases in between. CDR3 residues: CASSQVNTIYF. The CDR3 DNA reads as TGTGCCAGCAGCCAAGTCAACACCATATATTTT. Full variable domain (missing parts from reference TRBV14 and TRBJ1-3): EAGVTQFPSHSVIEKGQTVTLRCDPISGHDNLYWYRRVMGKEIKFLLHFVKESKQDESGMPNNRFLAERTGGTYSTLKVQPAELEDSGVYFCASSQVNTIYFGEGSWLTVV.

This rearrangement joins TRBV5-1 to TRBJ2-3; the D is unclear. V lost 1 base to trimming and J lost 4 bases, with 10 bases between them. Germline values: CDR1 SGHRS, CDR2 YFSETQ. The CDR3 is 14 residues long. The CDR3 bases are TGCGCCAGCAGCTTGCCCGCGGCGGCAGATACGCAGTATTTT. Encoded protein: CASSLPAAADTQYF.

This clonotype was seen many times. The chain links TRBV20-1 to TRBJ2-1; 13 bases line up with TRBD2. CDR1 is DFQATT and CDR2 is SNEGSKA in the germline V gene (reference sequence). This CDR3 comprises 15 residues. The CDR3 region is CSARTSGSSYNEQFF. DNA for the CDR3: TGCAGCGCCAGGACTAGCGGGAGCTCCTACAATGAGCAGTTCTTC.

Concerning this clonotype itself: A much larger clone differs from this one at a single base, so this may be a read error. V is TRBV5-1 and J is TRBJ1-2; D remains unclear. CDR3 length: 14 residues. CDR1 is SGHRS and CDR2 is YFSETQ in the germline V gene. V shed 3 bases and J shed 6 bases, with 15 bases lying between them. The CDR3 region has the DNA TGCGCCAGCAGCTCAGACCTGGGGTCCGATGGCTACACCTTC. Protein: CASSSDLGSDGYTF.

CDR3 nucleotides: TGTGCCAGCAGCCTAAAGCCCGGGACAGGGATTAATGAGCAGTACTTC. This encodes CASSLKPGTGINEQYF. The J gene is TRBJ2-4, the V gene TRBV4-2; 9 positions agree with TRBD1. Trimming removed 4 bases from V and 13 bases from J; junction bases left unmatched: 17. CDR1 and CDR2 from the germline V gene are LGHNA and YNFKEQ. This CDR3 contains 16 residues.